This T cell receptor (beta chain) was profiled in a study of blood T cell repertoires in COVID-19. On the study more broadly: Whether acute or convalescent, the COVID-19 samples came from the United States, Italy and Spain. T cells, B-cell-depleted T cells, or PBMCs supplied cDNA or gDNA.

The method was immunoSEQ multiplex PCR; TCRdb's version includes in-frame clones alone and lacks a portion of them. This table has 95,000 to 150,000 clones, 70% to 85% appearing once. Sequenced input: peripheral blood. The receptor's source is a woman between 70 and 85 years old with acute or convalescent COVID-19.

The CDR3 loop reads CASSLGQNYGYTF. In nucleotides, the CDR3 is TGTGCCAGCAGCTTGGGACAGAACTATGGCTACACCTTC. The V gene is TRBV5-4, the J gene TRBJ1-2; D possibly corresponds to TRBD1 (5 bases). The V end lost 0 bases, the J end lost 2 bases, and 5 bases lay between the germline ends. CDR3 size: 13 residues. Germline V gene sequence: CDR1 SGHNT, CDR2 YYREEE (reference sequence). Drawing the rest from reference TRBV5-4 and TRBJ1-2, the complete variable domain is ETGVTQSPTHLIKTRGQQVTLRCSSQSGHNTVSWYQQALGQGPQFIFQYYREEENGRGNFPPRFSGLQFPNYSSELNVNALELDDSALYLCASSLGQNYGYTFGSGTRLTVV.